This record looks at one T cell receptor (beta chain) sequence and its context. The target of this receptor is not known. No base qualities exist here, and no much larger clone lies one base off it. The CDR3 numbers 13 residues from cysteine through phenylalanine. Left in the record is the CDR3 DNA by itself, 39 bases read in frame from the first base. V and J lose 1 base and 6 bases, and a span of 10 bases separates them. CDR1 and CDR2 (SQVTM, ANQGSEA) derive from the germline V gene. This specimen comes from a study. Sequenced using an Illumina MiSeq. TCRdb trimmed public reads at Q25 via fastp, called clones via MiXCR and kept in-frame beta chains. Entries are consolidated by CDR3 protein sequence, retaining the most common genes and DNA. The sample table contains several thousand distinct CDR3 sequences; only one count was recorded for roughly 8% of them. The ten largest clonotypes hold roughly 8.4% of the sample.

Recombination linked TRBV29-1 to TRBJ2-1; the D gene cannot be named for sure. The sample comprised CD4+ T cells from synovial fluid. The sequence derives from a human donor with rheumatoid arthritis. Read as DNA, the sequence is TGCAGCGTTGAAGTTCGGCCGATCAATGAGCAGTTCTTC. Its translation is CSVEVRPINEQFF.